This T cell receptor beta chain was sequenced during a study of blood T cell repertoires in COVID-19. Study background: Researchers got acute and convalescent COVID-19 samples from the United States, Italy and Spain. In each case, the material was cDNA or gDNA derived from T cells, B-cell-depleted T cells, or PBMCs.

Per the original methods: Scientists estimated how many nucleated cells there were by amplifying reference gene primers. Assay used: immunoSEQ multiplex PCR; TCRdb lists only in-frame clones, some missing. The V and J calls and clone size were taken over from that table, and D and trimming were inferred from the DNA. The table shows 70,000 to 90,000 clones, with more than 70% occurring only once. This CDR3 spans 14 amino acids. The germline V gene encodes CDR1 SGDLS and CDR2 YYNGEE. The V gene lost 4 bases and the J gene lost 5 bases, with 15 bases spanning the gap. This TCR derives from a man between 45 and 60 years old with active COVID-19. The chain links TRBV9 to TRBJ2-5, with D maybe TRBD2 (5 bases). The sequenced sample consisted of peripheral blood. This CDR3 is CASSSVGAGETQYF. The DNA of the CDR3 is TGTGCCAGCAGCTCGGTGGGAGCAGGTGAGACCCAGTACTTC.